The TCR beta chain described here comes from a study of circulating CD8 cells and anti-PD-1 response in melanoma. Germline CDR1 is MGHDK and CDR2 is SYGVNS. The CDR3 is 18 residues long. Four subsets defined by PD-1 and/or TIGIT were sorted from live CD3+CD8+TCRalphabeta+ cells. Only a few counts were recorded for this clonotype. One end of the junction fails to match germline, which may point to a read error. Each library started from around 14 ng of total RNA using the QIAseq Immune Repertoire TCR panel. TCRdb re-called the reads through MiXCR, storing one row per CDR3 protein. The sample holds roughly 670 distinct CDR3 sequences; around 5.3% are singletons and the top ten take around 30%.

The V call is TRBV25-1, the J call TRBJ2-5; 9 positions match TRBD1. The source of this sequence is a human donor with melanoma. The sequencing used CD8+ T cells from PBMCs, collected at baseline or after one month of anti-PD-1 therapy (not recorded which). CDR3 in DNA: TGTGCTAGCAGTGATCCGACTGGGACAGGGTATTGGGGGGGGACCCAGTACTTC. This encodes CASSDPTGTGYWGGTQYF.